This record concerns one T cell receptor (beta chain) sequence. The data were produced by immunoSEQ multiplex PCR, yet TCRdb's version contains in-frame clones alone and is incomplete. The sample holds about 1.5 million clones, 95% to 99% seen once. The entry originates in a study of shared clonotypes between healthy human individuals. The sequence came from a man younger than 40 in good health. Sequences were obtained from naive CD4+ T cells sorted from blood. As for subset: CD45RA+ positively selected.

The CDR3 sequence: CAISESGAGEGEQYF. CDR3 coding DNA: TGTGCCATCAGTGAGTCTGGGGCGGGAGAGGGCGAGCAGTACTTC. This chain links TRBV10-3 with TRBJ2-7; 7 positions agree with TRBD2. This CDR3 contains 15 residues. Trimming took 0 bases from V and 6 from J; bases not matched to a gene: 8. CDR1 is ENHRY, CDR2 SYGVKD, per germline.